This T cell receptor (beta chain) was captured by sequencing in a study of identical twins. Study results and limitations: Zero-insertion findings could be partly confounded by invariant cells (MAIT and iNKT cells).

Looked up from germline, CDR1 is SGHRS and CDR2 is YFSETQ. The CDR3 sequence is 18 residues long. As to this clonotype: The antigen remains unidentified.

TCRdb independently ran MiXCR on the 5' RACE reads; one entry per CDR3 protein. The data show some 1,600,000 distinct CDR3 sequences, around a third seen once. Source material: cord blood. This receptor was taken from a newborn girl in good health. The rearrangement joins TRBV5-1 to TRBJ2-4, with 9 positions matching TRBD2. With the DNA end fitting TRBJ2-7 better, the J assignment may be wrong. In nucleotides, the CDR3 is TGCGCCAGCAGCTTGTGGTTTAGGGCTAGCGGGGATGTCTACGAGCAGTACTTC. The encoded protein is CASSLWFRASGDVYEQYF.